The TCR beta chain described here comes from a study of early T cells in non-severe SARS-CoV-2 infection. This clonotype was recorded at least ten times. The CDR3 loop spans 14 amino acids. V lost 8 bases to trimming and J lost 5 bases, with 18 bases between them. Unique molecular identifiers tagged individual cDNA molecules. TCRdb called the 5' RACE reads again in MiXCR, with one record for every CDR3 protein. The data show around 52,000 distinct CDR3 sequences, 10% to 15% seen once. The clonotype was recovered from an adult who was a healthcare worker with PCR-confirmed SARS-CoV-2 infection or an uninfected control (not recorded which). The chain joins TRBV12-3 or TRBV12-4 to TRBJ1-1, with D possibly TRBD1 on 6 matching bases. The sequenced sample was whole blood. The CDR3 nucleotides read TGTGCCAGCCGGACATCAGGGGCGCGAACTGAAGCTTTCTTT. Residues: CASRTSGARTEAFF.